This entry lists 14 T cell receptor beta chains sequenced from one sample in a study of OX40 agonist ivuxolimab in advanced cancers. Preparation of the library involved the immunoSEQ multiplex PCR assay. The immuneACCESS repertoire file appears here via TCRdb, limited to in-frame rearrangements. These files lack a portion of the clones; in checked studies, under half of the deficit traces to unresolved V genes, and the cause of the others is not known. The sample has tens of thousands of clones on record, around 87% of them singletons. The ten top clones hold about 4.6% of the sample. The specimen comprised CD4+ or CD8+ T cells sorted from blood, sampled in a trial of the OX40 agonist ivuxolimab. Receptors originate from an adult with an advanced solid tumor such as melanoma, head and neck, liver or kidney cancer.

The chain carries TRBV28 and TRBJ2-2; TRBD1 is a possible D gene (6 bases). The CDR3 has 14 amino acids. Germline V gene sequence: CDR1 MDHEN, CDR2 SYDVKM. The V gene lost 6 bases and the J gene lost 3 bases, with 11 bases spanning the gap. The CDR3 DNA is TGTGCCAGCAGCCGACAGGCGGACACCGGGGAGCTGTTTTTT. It is translated as CASSRQADTGELFF.

V is TRBV30 and J is TRBJ1-2; D not certain. Trimming cost V 0 bases and J 6 bases, with 11 bases left between them. The CDR3 is 13 amino acids. The V gene's germline CDR1 is GTSNPN and CDR2 SVGIG (reference sequence). The DNA for the CDR3 is TGTGCCTGGAGTGTACCGGGCCCGGATGGCTACACCTTC. This codes for CAWSVPGPDGYTF.

This clone was seen more than once but under ten times. This sequence joins TRBV11-2 and TRBJ2-3; D is unresolved. V lost 0 bases and J 6 bases, leaving 10 bases between the germline ends. The CDR3 is 14 residues long. The germline CDR1 and CDR2 sequences are SGHAT and FQNNGV. CDR3 DNA: TGTGCCAGCAGCTTAGATGCCCTGATTGATACGCAGTATTTT. This encodes CASSLDALIDTQYF.

V usage is TRBV18 and J usage is TRBJ1-1; D unclear. The V and J ends lost 3 bases and 7 bases respectively, with 12 bases between them. Germline V gene lookup returns CDR1 KGHSH and CDR2 LQKENI. The CDR3 is made up of 13 amino acids. The CDR3 here is CASSPGEHLEAFF. CDR3 bases: TGTGCCAGCTCACCCGGGGAACACCTTGAAGCTTTCTTT.

The chain links TRBV11-2 to TRBJ2-7; TRBD1 might be the D (6 bases). Per germline, CDR1 SGHAT and CDR2 FQNNGV. This CDR3 region has 14 residues. V lost 5 bases to trimming and J lost 5 bases, with 16 bases between them. CDR3 region: CASSTGPGANEQYV. For the CDR3, the DNA is TGTGCCAGCAGCACAGGGCCAGGGGCCAACGAGCAGTACGTC.

The CDR3 sequence: CASSSLRETGANVLTF. The CDR3 region has the DNA TGTGCCAGCAGCAGCCTCAGGGAAACTGGGGCCAACGTCCTGACTTTC. The V gene is TRBV5-4, the J gene TRBJ2-6; weak D call: TRBD1 (5 bases). The germline V and J ends were trimmed by 4 bases and 2 bases, with 13 bases remaining between them. The length of the CDR3 is 16 residues. Germline-derived CDR1 and CDR2 are SGHNT and YYREEE (reference sequence).

The J gene is TRBJ2-3, the V gene TRBV18; no clear D. The germline V and J ends were trimmed by 3 bases and 1 base, with 14 bases remaining between them. The germline V gene has CDR1 KGHSH and CDR2 LQKENI. The CDR3 spans 16 residues. Here the CDR3 DNA reads TGTGCCAGCTCACCCCTGAACCTAGAACGCACAGATACGCAGTATTTT. Its protein product is CASSPLNLERTDTQYF.

V and J are TRBV15 and TRBJ1-3, with D maybe TRBD1 (6 bases). The V gene's germline CDR1 is LNHNV and CDR2 YYDKDF (reference sequence). The V gene lost 0 bases and the J gene lost 1 base, with 7 bases spanning the gap. This CDR3 comprises 15 residues. The chain's CDR3 is CATSRDTGSGNTIYF. CDR3 nucleotide sequence: TGTGCCACCAGCAGAGATACAGGGTCTGGAAACACCATATATTTT.

The J gene is TRBJ2-7, the V gene TRBV16; D not resolved. CDR1 and CDR2 (germline): KGHSY, FQNENV. The V and J ends lost 1 base and 3 bases respectively, with 4 bases between them. This CDR3 contains 12 residues. The CDR3 spells CASSQFVYEQYF. The CDR3, as DNA: TGTGCCAGCAGCCAATTTGTCTACGAGCAGTACTTC. Looking up the rest from reference TRBV16 and TRBJ2-7 gives the full variable domain: GEEVAQTPKHLVRGEGQKAKLYCAPIKGHSYVFWYQQVLKNEFKFLISFQNENVFDETGMPKERFSAKCLPNSPCSLEIQATKLEDSAVYFCASSQFVYEQYFGPGTRLTVT.

This chain joins TRBV10-2 and TRBJ2-7; D tentatively fits TRBD1 or TRBD2 (5 bases each). The CDR3 sequence is 15 residues long. Trimming pared 2 bases from V and 2 bases from J, leaving 13 bases between. Germline V gene data show CDR1 as WSHSY and CDR2 as SAAADI. In nucleotides, the CDR3 is TGCGCCAGCAGTGAGGGGGGAGTAGGGCCCTACGAGCAGTACGTC. Encoded protein: CASSEGGVGPYEQYV.

The chain uses TRBV7-9 and TRBJ1-4, with D perhaps TRBD1 (5 bases). The CDR3 is made up of 15 amino acids. Germline lookup yields CDR1 SEHNR and CDR2 FQNEAQ (reference sequence). The V end was cut by 0 bases, the J end by 2 bases, with 7 bases between. The CDR3 bases are TGTGCCAGCAGCTTAGCGGAGGGGACTAATGAAAAACTGTTTTTT. It specifies CASSLAEGTNEKLFF.

The chain joins TRBV2 to TRBJ1-5; 7 nucleotides match TRBD1. V trimming: 5 bases; J trimming: 0 bases; junction bases outside the gene matches: 10. Per the germline V gene, CDR1 is SNHLY and CDR2 is FYNNEI. The CDR3 consists of 17 residues. CDR3 sequence: CASSSTRQGHSNQPQHF. CDR3 DNA: TGTGCCAGCAGTTCCACCCGACAGGGCCATAGCAATCAGCCCCAGCATTTT.

Here the CDR3 reads CASSLHVNSDTQYF. The CDR3 bases are TGTGCCAGCAGCTTACACGTCAACTCAGATACGCAGTATTTT. The genes are TRBV9 and TRBJ2-3; D remains ambiguous. V lost 4 bases and J lost 4, with 13 bases in between. Per germline, CDR1 SGDLS and CDR2 YYNGEE. This CDR3 spans 14 amino acids.

The J gene is TRBJ1-1, the V gene TRBV19; D uncertain. Trimming took 5 bases from V and 6 from J, leaving 13 bases between them. Per germline, CDR1 LNHDA and CDR2 SQIVND (reference sequence). The CDR3 length is 13 residues. The CDR3 DNA is TGTGCCAGTAGTTCCGGGCTCCTATCTGAAGCTTTCTTT. Its protein is CASSSGLLSEAFF. Combining the CDR3 with reference TRBV19 and TRBJ1-1 gives the whole variable domain DGGITQSPKYLFRKEGQNVTLSCEQNLNHDAMYWYRQDPGQGLRLIYYSQIVNDFQKGDIAEGYSVSREKKESFPLTVTSAQKNPTAFYLCASSSGLLSEAFFGQGTRLTVV.